What follows are 17 T cell receptor beta chains derived from one specimen sequenced in a study. TCRdb used MiXCR to reprocess the RT-PCR reads, holding one entry per CDR3 protein. Of hundreds of thousands of distinct CDR3 sequences detected, approximately 15% appear once; the ten largest clones hold 3.6%. Sequenced sample: memory CD4+ T cells from blood. These receptors were taken from a female donor in good health, serving as a healthy control.

This clonotype was seen repeatedly, ten times or more. The chain recombines TRBV7-8 with TRBJ2-7; D is undetermined. Between the trimmed V and J ends, which lost 5 bases and 7 bases, there was a span of 6 bases. The CDR3 has 10 residues. Germline CDR1 SGHVS, CDR2 FQNEAQ. CDR3 DNA sequence: TGTGCCAGCAGCCCTCCTGAGCAGTACTTC. It is translated as CASSPPEQYF.

This chain links TRBV18 with TRBJ2-5, with TRBD2 as a possible D gene (6 bases). In germline, CDR1 is KGHSH, CDR2 LQKENI. The CDR3 extends over 13 amino acids. Trimming left V 2 bases short and J 7 bases short, with 11 bases between. The CDR3 reads CASSPNPAGTQYF. CDR3 DNA: TGTGCCAGCTCACCAAACCCAGCGGGGACCCAGTACTTC. Together with reference TRBV18 and TRBJ2-5, the CDR3 gives the full variable domain: NAGVMQNPRHLVRRRGQEARLRCSPMKGHSHVYWYRQLPEEGLKFMVYLQKENIIDESGMPKERFSAEFPKEGPSILRIQQVVRGDSAAYFCASSPNPAGTQYFGPGTRLLVL.

This chain uses TRBV12-3 or TRBV12-4 with TRBJ2-7, with D unclear. This CDR3 spans 11 amino acids. V was shortened by 5 bases and J by 6 bases, with 8 bases between the two germline ends. DNA for the CDR3: TGTGCCAGCAGTCGTAGGTTCGAGCAGTACTTC. It is translated as CASSRRFEQYF.

This CDR3 is CASQGAGNTIYF. The CDR3, as DNA: TGTGCCAGCCAAGGGGCTGGAAACACCATATATTTT. The chain carries TRBV12-3 or TRBV12-4 and TRBJ1-3; D might be TRBD1 (5 bases). With 8 bases removed from V and 2 bases from J, the gap between germline ends came to 7 bases. CDR3 length equals 12 residues.

This clonotype was counted many times. J is TRBJ2-3 and V is TRBV29-1; 7 bases are a match to TRBD2. The CDR3 has 13 amino acids. Germline V gene lookup returns CDR1 SQVTM and CDR2 ANQGSEA. V was clipped by 3 bases and J by 6 bases; unmatched bases: 6. The CDR3 sequence is CSVDGREWDTQYF. The CDR3 DNA reads TGCAGCGTTGATGGGAGGGAATGGGATACGCAGTATTTT.

The rearrangement joins TRBV28 to TRBJ2-5; no clear D gene. CDR1 and CDR2 from the germline V gene are MDHEN and SYDVKM. There are 15 residues in the CDR3. Trimming cost V 4 bases and J 5 bases, with 17 bases left between them. CDR3 sequence reads: CASSSRRRAGETQYF. The CDR3 DNA is TGTGCCAGCAGTTCTCGACGAAGGGCTGGGGAGACCCAGTACTTC.

This clonotype was seen at least ten times. The genes are TRBV6-5 and TRBJ1-2; 8 bases are shared with TRBD1. Trimming at V came to 6 bases and at J to 6 bases, leaving 3 bases not matched to a gene. This CDR3 is 12 amino acids long. The germline V gene encodes CDR1 MNHEY and CDR2 SVGAGI. The CDR3 is CASSRTGHGYTF. CDR3 DNA: TGTGCCAGCAGCCGGACAGGGCATGGCTACACCTTC.

The table lists this clonotype with many counts. This chain uses TRBV6-5 with TRBJ2-1, with 10 bases aligning to TRBD1. Germline CDR1 is MNHEY and CDR2 is SVGAGI. The CDR3 consists of 13 residues. Losses at the gene ends were 8 bases for V and 15 bases for J; bases not matched to a gene: 13. The CDR3 protein is CASASGTGASWFF. DNA of the CDR3: TGTGCCAGCGCCTCGGGGACAGGGGCATCATGGTTCTTC.

This clonotype came up a few times. V is TRBV2 and J is TRBJ2-7; D may correspond to TRBD1 or TRBD2 (5 bases each). V shed 7 bases and J shed 2 bases, with 15 bases lying between them. Looked up from germline, CDR1 is SNHLY and CDR2 is FYNNEI. The length of the CDR3 is 14 residues. DNA of the CDR3: TGTGCCAGCAAAGCTGAGCGGACAACCTACGAGCAGTACTTC. Protein sequence: CASKAERTTYEQYF.

J is TRBJ1-1 and V is TRBV6-5, with D hard to call. The length of the CDR3 is 15 residues. Germline V gene lookup returns CDR1 MNHEY and CDR2 SVGAGI. Trimming took off 0 bases at V and 3 bases at J, with 11 bases between the two ends. This CDR3 is CASSYSIRRYTEAFF. The CDR3 nucleotides read TGTGCCAGCAGTTACTCGATTCGACGGTACACTGAAGCTTTCTTT.

This chain links TRBV5-6 with TRBJ2-2, with TRBD2 as a possible D gene (5 bases). The CDR3 loop spans 16 amino acids. Germline V gives CDR1 SGHDT, CDR2 YYEEEE. Trimming shortened V by 4 bases and J by 3 bases, and 16 bases separated the two germline ends. The CDR3 sequence is CASSGFSGPYTGELFF. The CDR3 region has the DNA TGTGCCAGCAGCGGATTCAGCGGACCTTACACCGGGGAGCTGTTTTTT.

V gene TRBV18 combines with J gene TRBJ1-3, with D unclear. CDR3 length equals 13 residues. Germline V gene data show CDR1 as KGHSH and CDR2 as LQKENI. V was clipped by 6 bases and J by 7 bases, with 13 bases between them. CDR3: CASSFDIRNTIYF. For the CDR3, the DNA is TGTGCCAGCTCTTTTGACATTCGCAACACCATATATTTT.

This clonotype was counted a few times. The chain combines TRBV5-1 with TRBJ2-7, with 8 bases matching TRBD1. The trim removed 4 bases at V and 10 bases at J, leaving 4 bases unmatched. The CDR3 is 11 residues long. CDR1 is SGHRS, CDR2 YFSETQ, per germline. The CDR3: CASSMGQAQYF. The DNA of the CDR3 is TGCGCCAGCAGCATGGGACAGGCCCAGTACTTC.

The chain recombines TRBV6-6 with TRBJ1-2, with D possibly matching TRBD1 (5 bases). CDR1 is MNHNY and CDR2 is SVGAGI in the germline V gene (reference sequence). The CDR3 consists of 13 residues. Trimming removed 8 bases at V and 4 bases at J, with 14 bases between. This chain's CDR3 is CASLENRSYGYTF. The CDR3 nucleotides are TGTGCCAGCCTAGAAAACAGGAGCTATGGCTACACCTTC.

V usage is TRBV4-2 and J usage is TRBJ2-7; 7 bases map to TRBD2. This CDR3 comprises 17 residues. After removal of 1 base from V and 6 bases from J, the junction contained 15 bases not matched to a gene. Germline V gene sequence: CDR1 LGHNA, CDR2 YNFKEQ. CDR3 sequence reads: CASSQVSGGLSLLEQYF. CDR3 nucleotides: TGTGCCAGCAGCCAAGTGTCGGGGGGTCTCTCCCTCCTCGAGCAGTACTTC.

In its sample, this clonotype was seen once. With a much larger clone just one base away, this may be a read error. The chain employs TRBV9 and TRBJ2-3; tentatively, D is TRBD2 (6 bases). V lost 5 bases and J lost 1, with 14 bases in between. This CDR3 has 15 amino acids. Germline V gives CDR1 SGDLS, CDR2 YYNGEE. This chain's CDR3 is CASSGGKGGTDTQYF. The CDR3 DNA sequence: TGTGCCAGCAGTGGAGGGAAAGGGGGCACAGATACGCAGTATTTT.

This clonotype was observed a few times. The rearrangement links TRBV29-1 to TRBJ1-1; D is uncertain. The V gene lost 1 base and the J gene lost 1 base, with 7 bases spanning the gap. Germline V gives CDR1 SQVTM, CDR2 ANQGSEA. This CDR3 contains 13 residues. Here the CDR3 DNA reads TGCAGCGTTGAAGGCGTGGAGAACACTGAAGCTTTCTTT. This codes for CSVEGVENTEAFF.